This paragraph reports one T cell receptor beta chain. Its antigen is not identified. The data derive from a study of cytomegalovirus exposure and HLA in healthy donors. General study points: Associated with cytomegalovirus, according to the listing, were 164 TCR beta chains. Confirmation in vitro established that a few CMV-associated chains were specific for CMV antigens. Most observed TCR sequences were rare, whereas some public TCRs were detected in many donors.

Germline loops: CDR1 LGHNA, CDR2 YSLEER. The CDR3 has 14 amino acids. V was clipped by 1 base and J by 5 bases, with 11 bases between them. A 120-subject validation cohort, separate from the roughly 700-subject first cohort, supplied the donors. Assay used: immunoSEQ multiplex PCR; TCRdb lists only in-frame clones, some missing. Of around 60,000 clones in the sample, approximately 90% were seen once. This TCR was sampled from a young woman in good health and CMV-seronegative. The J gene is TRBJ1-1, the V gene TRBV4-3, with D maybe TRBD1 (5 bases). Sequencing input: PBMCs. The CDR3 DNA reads TGCGCCAGCAGCCAAGCAAGGGGTTTTACTGAAGCTTTCTTT. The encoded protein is CASSQARGFTEAFF.